This T cell receptor beta chain was sequenced in a study of OX40 agonist ivuxolimab in advanced cancers. The study, taken as a whole, reports: In the 0.1-3.0 mg/kg groups, partial responders showed among the lowest expansion.

As for this clone: Its specificity is not known.

The data were produced by immunoSEQ multiplex PCR, yet TCRdb's version contains in-frame clones alone and is incomplete. In the table there are about 96,000 clones, around 90% of which are singletons. Baseline was the first blood sampling point, followed by cycle 4 day 1 and cycle 7 day 1. The V gene end was trimmed by 5 bases and the J gene end by 4 bases; junction bases not matched to a gene: 6. This CDR3 is 16 amino acids long. CDR1 SGHAT and CDR2 FQNNGV come from the germline V gene. This rearrangement joins TRBV11-2 to TRBJ2-7, with 15 nucleotides matching TRBD2. The input for sequencing was CD4+ or CD8+ T cells sorted from blood, taken in a trial of the OX40 agonist ivuxolimab. This receptor was identified in an adult with an advanced solid tumor such as melanoma, head and neck, liver or kidney cancer. The CDR3 region has the DNA TGTGCCAGCAGCGCAACCGGGACTAGCGGGGGGTACGAGCAGTACTTC. This encodes CASSATGTSGGYEQYF. Variable domain in full (rest from reference TRBV11-2 and TRBJ2-7): EAGVAQSPRYKIIEKRQSVAFWCNPISGHATLYWYQQILGQGPKLLIQFQNNGVVDDSQLPKDRFSAERLKGVDSTLKIQPAKLEDSAVYLCASSATGTSGGYEQYFGPGTRLTVT.